This TCR beta chain stems from a study of blood T cell repertoires in COVID-19. This CDR3 has 16 amino acids. V lost 2 bases to trimming and J lost 4 bases, with 17 bases between them. Germline CDR1 is MNHEY and CDR2 is SVGAGI. Repertoires were generated with immunoSEQ multiplex PCR, while TCRdb's copy carries only in-frame clones and drops some. The sample consists of some 100,000 clones, roughly 88% of them appearing once. The source material was peripheral blood. The sequence was collected from a woman in her sixties with acute or convalescent COVID-19. The chain is built from TRBV6-5 and TRBJ1-1, with D uncertain. The CDR3 sequence is CASSYRLGEVSTEAFF. The CDR3 DNA reads TGTGCCAGCAGTTACAGGCTCGGGGAGGTTAGCACTGAAGCTTTCTTT.